The present entry profiles one TCR beta chain with its context. This CDR3 has 14 residues. Germline V CDR1 and CDR2: MNHNS, SASEGT. The sample comes from a study of T cells expressing NK-cell markers. TCRdb reprocessed the 5' RACE reads; each CDR3 protein has one entry and no DNA is given. The sample's table shows 150,000 to 180,000 distinct CDR3 sequences. Source material: blood T cells: a sorted CD56 or NKG2C T cell subset, CD4+ or CD8+ T cells, or bulk PBMC T cells (not recorded which). The gene calls are TRBV6-1 and TRBJ2-1; TCRdb designates TRBD1, a call that cannot be tested without DNA. The receptor comes from a woman between 45 and 60 years old in good health. CDR3 region: CASNPGPNYNEQFF.